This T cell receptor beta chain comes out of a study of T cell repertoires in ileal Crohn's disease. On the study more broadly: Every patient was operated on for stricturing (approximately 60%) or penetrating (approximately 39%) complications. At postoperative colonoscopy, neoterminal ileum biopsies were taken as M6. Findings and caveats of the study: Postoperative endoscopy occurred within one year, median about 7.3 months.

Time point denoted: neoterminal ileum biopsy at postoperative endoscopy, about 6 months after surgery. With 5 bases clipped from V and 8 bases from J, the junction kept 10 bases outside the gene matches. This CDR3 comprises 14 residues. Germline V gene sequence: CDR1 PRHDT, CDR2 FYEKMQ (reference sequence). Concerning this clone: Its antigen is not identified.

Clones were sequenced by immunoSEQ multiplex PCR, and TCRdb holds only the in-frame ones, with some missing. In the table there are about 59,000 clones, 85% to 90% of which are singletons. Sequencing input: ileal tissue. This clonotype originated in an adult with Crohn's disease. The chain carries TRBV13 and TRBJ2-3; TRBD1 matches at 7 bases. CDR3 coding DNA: TGTGCCAGCAGCCAAAACACAGACAGGGCTACGCAGTATTTT. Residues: CASSQNTDRATQYF. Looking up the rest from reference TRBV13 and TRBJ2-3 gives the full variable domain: AAGVIQSPRHLIKEKRETATLKCYPIPRHDTVYWYQQGPGQDPQFLISFYEKMQSDKGSIPDRFSAQQFSDYHSELNMSSLELGDSALYFCASSQNTDRATQYFGPGTRLTVL.